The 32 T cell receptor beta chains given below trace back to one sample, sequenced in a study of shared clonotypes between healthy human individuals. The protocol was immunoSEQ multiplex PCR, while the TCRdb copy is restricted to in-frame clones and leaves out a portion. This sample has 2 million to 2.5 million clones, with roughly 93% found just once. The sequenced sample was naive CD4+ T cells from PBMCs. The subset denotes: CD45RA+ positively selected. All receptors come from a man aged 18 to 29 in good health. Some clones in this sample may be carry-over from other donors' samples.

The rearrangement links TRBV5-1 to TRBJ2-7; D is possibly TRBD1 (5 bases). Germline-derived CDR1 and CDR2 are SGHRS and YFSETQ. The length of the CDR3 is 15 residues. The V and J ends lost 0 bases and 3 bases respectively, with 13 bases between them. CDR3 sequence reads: CASSLGAGLSYEQYF. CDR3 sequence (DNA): TGCGCCAGCAGCTTGGGCGCAGGGCTTAGCTACGAGCAGTACTTC. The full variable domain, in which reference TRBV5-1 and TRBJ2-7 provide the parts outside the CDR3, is KAGVTQTPRYLIKTRGQQVTLSCSPISGHRSVSWYQQTPGQGLQFLFEYFSETQRNKGNFPGRFSGRQFSNSRSEMNVSTLELGDSALYLCASSLGAGLSYEQYFGPGTRLTVT.

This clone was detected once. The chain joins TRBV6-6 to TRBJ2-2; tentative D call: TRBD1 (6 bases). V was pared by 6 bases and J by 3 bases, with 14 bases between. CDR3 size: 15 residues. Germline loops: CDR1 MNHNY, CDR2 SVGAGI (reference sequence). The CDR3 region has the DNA TGTGCCAGCAGCCCCGGGACACGAGACACCGGGGAGCTGTTTTTT. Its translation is CASSPGTRDTGELFF.

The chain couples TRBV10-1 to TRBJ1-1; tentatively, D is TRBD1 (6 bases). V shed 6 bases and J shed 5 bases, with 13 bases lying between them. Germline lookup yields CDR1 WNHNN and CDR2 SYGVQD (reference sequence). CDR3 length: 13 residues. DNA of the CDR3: TGCGCCAGCAGCGGGACACCGGGAACTGAAGCTTTCTTT. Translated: CASSGTPGTEAFF.

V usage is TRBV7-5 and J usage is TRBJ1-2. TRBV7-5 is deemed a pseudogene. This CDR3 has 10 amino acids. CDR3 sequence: CVRSSSGYTF. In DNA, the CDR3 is TGTGTCAGAAGCTCGAGCGGCTACACCTTC.

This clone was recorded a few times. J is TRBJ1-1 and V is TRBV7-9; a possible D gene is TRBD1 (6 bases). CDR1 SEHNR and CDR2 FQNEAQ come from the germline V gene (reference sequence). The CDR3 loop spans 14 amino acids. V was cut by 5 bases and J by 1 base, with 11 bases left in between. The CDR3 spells CASSEGQSNTEAFF. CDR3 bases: TGTGCCAGCAGCGAAGGACAGTCGAACACTGAAGCTTTCTTT.

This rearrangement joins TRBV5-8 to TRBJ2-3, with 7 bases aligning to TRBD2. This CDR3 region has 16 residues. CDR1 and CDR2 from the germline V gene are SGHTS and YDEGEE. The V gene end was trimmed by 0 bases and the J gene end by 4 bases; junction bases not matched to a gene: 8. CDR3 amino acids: CASSLGLARKSDTQYF. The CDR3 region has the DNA TGTGCCAGCAGCTTGGGACTAGCAAGGAAGTCAGATACGCAGTATTTT.

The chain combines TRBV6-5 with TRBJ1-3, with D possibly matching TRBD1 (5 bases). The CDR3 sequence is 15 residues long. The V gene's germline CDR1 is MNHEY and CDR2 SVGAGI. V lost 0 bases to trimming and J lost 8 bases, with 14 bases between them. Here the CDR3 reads CASSYSRDPEDTIYF. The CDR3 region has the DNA TGTGCCAGCAGTTACTCCCGGGACCCCGAGGACACCATATATTTT.

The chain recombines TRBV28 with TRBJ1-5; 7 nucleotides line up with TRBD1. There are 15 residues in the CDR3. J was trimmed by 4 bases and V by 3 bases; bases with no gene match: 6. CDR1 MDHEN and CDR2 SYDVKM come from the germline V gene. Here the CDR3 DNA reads TGTGCCAGCAGTTTGAGACAGGGCGGGAATCAGCCCCAGCATTTT. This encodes CASSLRQGGNQPQHF.

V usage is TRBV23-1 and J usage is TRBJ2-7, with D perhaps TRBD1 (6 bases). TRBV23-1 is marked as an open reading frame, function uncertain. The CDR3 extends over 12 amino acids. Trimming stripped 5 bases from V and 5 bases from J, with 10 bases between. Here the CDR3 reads CASSTGSHEQYF. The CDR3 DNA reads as TGCGCCAGCAGTACAGGGTCCCACGAGCAGTACTTC.

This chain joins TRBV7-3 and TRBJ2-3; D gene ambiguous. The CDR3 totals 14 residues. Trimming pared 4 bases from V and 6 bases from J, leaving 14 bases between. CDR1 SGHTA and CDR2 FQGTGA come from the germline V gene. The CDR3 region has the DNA TGTGCCAGCAGCTCTAACATGGGGTCGGATACGCAGTATTTT. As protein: CASSSNMGSDTQYF.

CDR3 protein: CASSSRKTANSGNTIYF. The DNA of the CDR3 is TGTGCCAGCAGCTCACGGAAGACAGCTAACTCTGGAAACACCATATATTTT. The genes are TRBV7-2 and TRBJ1-3, with D perhaps TRBD1 (5 bases). The CDR3 has 17 amino acids. CDR1 is SGHTA and CDR2 is FQGNSA in the germline V gene. V lost 4 bases and J lost 0, with 16 bases in between.

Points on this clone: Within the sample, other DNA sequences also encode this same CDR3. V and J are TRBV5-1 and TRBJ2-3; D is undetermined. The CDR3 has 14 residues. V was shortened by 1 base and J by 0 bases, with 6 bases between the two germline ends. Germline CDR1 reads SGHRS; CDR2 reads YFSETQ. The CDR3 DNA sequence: TGCGCCAGCAGCTTGCAGGCTAGCACAGATACGCAGTATTTT. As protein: CASSLQASTDTQYF.

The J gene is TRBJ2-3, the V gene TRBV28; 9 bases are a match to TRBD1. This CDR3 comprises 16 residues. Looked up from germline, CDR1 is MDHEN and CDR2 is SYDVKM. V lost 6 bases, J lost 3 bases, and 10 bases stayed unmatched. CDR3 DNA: TGTGCCAGCAGGGCTTCAACAGGGGGCCGGACAGATACGCAGTATTTT. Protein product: CASRASTGGRTDTQYF.

CDR3 in DNA: TGTGCCATCAGTACGGGACTAGCCCCCTACGAGCAGTACTTC. Translated: CAISTGLAPYEQYF. This chain connects TRBV10-3 to TRBJ2-7; 9 bases agree with TRBD2. With 5 bases clipped from V and 2 bases from J, the junction kept 4 bases outside the gene matches. Germline CDR1 reads ENHRY; CDR2 reads SYGVKD. The length of the CDR3 is 14 residues.

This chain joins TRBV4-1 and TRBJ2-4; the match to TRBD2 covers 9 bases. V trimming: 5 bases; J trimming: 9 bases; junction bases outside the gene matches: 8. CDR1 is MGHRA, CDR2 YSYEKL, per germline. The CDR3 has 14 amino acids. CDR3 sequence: CASSGGRGSGIQYF. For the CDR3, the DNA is TGCGCCAGCAGCGGCGGGAGGGGGTCAGGCATTCAGTACTTC.

The CDR3, as DNA: TGTGCTAGTGGTTTGGTTACAGGGAGTAAATACAATGAGCAGTTCTTC. Translation gives CASGLVTGSKYNEQFF. The chain recombines TRBV12-5 with TRBJ2-1, with D possibly TRBD1 on 6 matching bases. Per the germline V gene, CDR1 is LGHNT and CDR2 is FRNRAP. The CDR3 sequence is 16 residues long. V was pared by 0 bases and J by 4 bases, with 13 bases between.

The CDR3 region has the DNA TGTGCCAGCAGTTATCCCCCCAGCCAAGAGACCCAGTACTTC. Encoded protein: CASSYPPSQETQYF. The genes are TRBV28 and TRBJ2-5, with D unresolved. Trimming cost V 4 bases and J 1 base, with 10 bases left between them. Germline CDR1 and CDR2: MDHEN and SYDVKM. The CDR3 spans 14 residues. The variable domain in full, with the rest retrieved from reference TRBV28 and TRBJ2-5, is DVKVTQSSRYLVKRTGEKVFLECVQDMDHENMFWYRQDPGLGLRLIYFSYDVKMKEKGDIPEGYSVSREKKERFSLILESASTNQTSMYLCASSYPPSQETQYFGPGTRLLVL.

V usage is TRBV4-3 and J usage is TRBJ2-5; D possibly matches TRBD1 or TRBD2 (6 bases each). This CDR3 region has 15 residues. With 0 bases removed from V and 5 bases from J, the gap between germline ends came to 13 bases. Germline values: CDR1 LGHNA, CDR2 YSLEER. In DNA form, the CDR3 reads TGCGCCAGCAGCCAAGATGTCCGGGGGCTGGAGACCCAGTACTTC. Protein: CASSQDVRGLETQYF.

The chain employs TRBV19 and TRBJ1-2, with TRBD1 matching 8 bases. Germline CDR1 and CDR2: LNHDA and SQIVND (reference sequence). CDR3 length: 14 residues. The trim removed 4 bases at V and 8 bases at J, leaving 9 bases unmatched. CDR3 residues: CASSTRQGRGGYTF. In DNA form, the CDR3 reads TGTGCCAGTAGTACTCGACAGGGGAGGGGAGGCTACACCTTC.

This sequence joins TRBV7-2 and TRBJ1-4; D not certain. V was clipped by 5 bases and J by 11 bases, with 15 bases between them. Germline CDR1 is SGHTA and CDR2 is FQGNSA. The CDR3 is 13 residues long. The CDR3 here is CASSPRRLGKLFF. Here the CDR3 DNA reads TGTGCCAGCAGCCCCAGGAGGCTGGGGAAACTGTTTTTT.

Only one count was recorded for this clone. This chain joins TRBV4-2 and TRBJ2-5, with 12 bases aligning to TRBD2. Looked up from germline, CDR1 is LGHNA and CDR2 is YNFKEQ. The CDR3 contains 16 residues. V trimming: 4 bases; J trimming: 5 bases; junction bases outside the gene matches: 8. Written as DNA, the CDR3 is TGTGCCAGCAGCCCCCTAGCGGGAGGGCCAAGGGAGACCCAGTACTTC. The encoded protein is CASSPLAGGPRETQYF.

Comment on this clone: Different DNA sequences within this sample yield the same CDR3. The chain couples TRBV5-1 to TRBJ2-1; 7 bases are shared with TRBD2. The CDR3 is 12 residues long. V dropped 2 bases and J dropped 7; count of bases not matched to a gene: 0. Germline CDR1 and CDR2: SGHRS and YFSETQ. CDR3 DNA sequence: TGCGCCAGCAGCTTCGGGGGGAATGAGCAGTTCTTC. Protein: CASSFGGNEQFF.

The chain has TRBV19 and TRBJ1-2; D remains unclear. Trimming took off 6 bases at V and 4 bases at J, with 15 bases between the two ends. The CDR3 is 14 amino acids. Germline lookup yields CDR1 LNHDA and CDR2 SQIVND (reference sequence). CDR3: CASSAGPISYGYTF. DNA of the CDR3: TGTGCCAGTAGCGCCGGGCCGATAAGCTATGGCTACACCTTC. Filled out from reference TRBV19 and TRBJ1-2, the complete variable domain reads DGGITQSPKYLFRKEGQNVTLSCEQNLNHDAMYWYRQDPGQGLRLIYYSQIVNDFQKGDIAEGYSVSREKKESFPLTVTSAQKNPTAFYLCASSAGPISYGYTFGSGTRLTVV.

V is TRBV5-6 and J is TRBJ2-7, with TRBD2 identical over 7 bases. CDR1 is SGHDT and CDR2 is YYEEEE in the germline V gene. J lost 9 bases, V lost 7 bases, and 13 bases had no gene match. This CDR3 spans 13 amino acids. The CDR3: CASRLGGAGVQYF. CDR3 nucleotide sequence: TGTGCCAGCCGGCTGGGCGGGGCGGGGGTGCAGTACTTC.

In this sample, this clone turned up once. For the CDR3, the DNA is TGTGCCAGCTCACCACCGCAGTACAGCTCTGGAAACACCATATATTTT. Its translation: CASSPPQYSSGNTIYF. V gene TRBV18 combines with J gene TRBJ1-3; D unclear. Germline V CDR1 and CDR2: KGHSH, LQKENI. Trimming left V 0 bases short and J 0 bases short, with 9 bases between. The CDR3 has 16 amino acids.

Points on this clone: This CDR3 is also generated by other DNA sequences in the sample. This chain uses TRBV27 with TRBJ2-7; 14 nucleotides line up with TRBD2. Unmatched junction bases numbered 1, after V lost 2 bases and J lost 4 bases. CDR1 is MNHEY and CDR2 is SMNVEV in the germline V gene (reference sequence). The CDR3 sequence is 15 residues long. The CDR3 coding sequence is TGTGCCAGCAGTTTAAGGACTAGCGGGAGGTACGAGCAGTACTTC. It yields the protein CASSLRTSGRYEQYF.

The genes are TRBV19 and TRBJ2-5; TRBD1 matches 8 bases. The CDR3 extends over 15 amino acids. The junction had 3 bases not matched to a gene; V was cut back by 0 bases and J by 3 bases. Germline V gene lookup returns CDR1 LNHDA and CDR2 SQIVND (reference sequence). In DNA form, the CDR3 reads TGTGCCAGTAGTATAGACTTGGACAGGGAAGAGACCCAGTACTTC. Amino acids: CASSIDLDREETQYF.

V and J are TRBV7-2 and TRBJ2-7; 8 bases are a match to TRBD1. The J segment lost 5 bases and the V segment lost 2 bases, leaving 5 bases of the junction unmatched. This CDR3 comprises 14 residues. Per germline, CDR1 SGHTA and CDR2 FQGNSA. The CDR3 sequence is CASSLRTGSHEQYF. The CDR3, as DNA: TGTGCCAGCAGCTTACGGACAGGGTCCCACGAGCAGTACTTC.

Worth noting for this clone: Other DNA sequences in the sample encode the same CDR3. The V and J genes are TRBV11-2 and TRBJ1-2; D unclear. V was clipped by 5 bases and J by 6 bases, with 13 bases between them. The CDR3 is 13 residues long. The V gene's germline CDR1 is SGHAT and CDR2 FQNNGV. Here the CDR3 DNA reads TGTGCCAGCAGCCTAAACCGGGGAAATGGCTACACCTTC. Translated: CASSLNRGNGYTF.

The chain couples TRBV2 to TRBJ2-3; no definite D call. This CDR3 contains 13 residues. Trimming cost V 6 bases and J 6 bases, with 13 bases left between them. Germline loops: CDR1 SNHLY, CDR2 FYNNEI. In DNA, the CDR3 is TGTGCCAGCAGGGCTACGCCCCGGGATACGCAGTATTTT. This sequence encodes CASRATPRDTQYF. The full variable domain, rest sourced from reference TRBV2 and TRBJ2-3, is EPEVTQTPSHQVTQMGQEVILRCVPISNHLYFYWYRQILGQKVEFLVSFYNNEISEKSEIFDDQFSVERPDGSNFTLKIRSTKLEDSAMYFCASRATPRDTQYFGPGTRLTVL.

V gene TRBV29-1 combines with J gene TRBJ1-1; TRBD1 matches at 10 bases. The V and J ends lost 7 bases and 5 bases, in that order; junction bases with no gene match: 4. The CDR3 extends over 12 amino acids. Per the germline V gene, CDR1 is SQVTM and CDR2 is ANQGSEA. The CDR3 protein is CSGRQGATEAFF. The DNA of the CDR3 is TGCAGCGGCCGACAGGGGGCAACTGAAGCTTTCTTT.

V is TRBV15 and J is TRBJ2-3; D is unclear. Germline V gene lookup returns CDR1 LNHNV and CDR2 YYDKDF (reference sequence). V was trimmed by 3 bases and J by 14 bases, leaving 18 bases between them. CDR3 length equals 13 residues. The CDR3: CATSSSRTYLRYF. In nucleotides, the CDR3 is TGTGCCACCAGCAGCTCTCGGACGTATTTGAGGTATTTT. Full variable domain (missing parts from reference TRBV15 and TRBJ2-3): DAMVIQNPRYQVTQFGKPVTLSCSQTLNHNVMYWYQQKSSQAPKLLFHYYDKDFNNEADTPDNFQSRRPNTSFCFLDIRSPGLGDTAMYLCATSSSRTYLRYFGPGTRLTVL.